A selection of T cell receptor beta chains follows, all from one sample in a study of CD8+CD57+ T cells in acquired aplastic anemia. A single record per CDR3 protein comes from TCRdb applying MiXCR to the reads. In the table there are approximately 190,000 distinct CDR3 sequences, approximately 48% of which are singletons. Sequenced sample: sorted CD4+, CD8+, or CD8+CD57+ T cells (not recorded which) from PBMCs. Receptors originate from a human donor with aplastic anemia. Each CDR3 is given without its conserved first and last residue. The D gene is left open where the match is weak.

d_call,j_call,v_call,cdr3_aa
NA,TRBJ1-1,TRBV29-1,SATNMATEAF
TRBD2,TRBJ2-7,TRBV29-1,SVELAGGGDEQY
NA,TRBJ1-1,TRBV2,ASSMDTEAF
NA,TRBJ2-3,TRBV7-9,ASSTHSTDTQY
NA,TRBJ2-5,TRBV15,ATSRDQGTQETQY
NA,TRBJ2-1,TRBV11-2,ASSLEIRNEQF
NA,TRBJ1-2,TRBV24-1,ATSDPVLYGYT
TRBD1,TRBJ1-6,TRBV5-1,ASSLVPLGGGQGNSPLH
NA,TRBJ1-4,TRBV7-9,ASSPRDTNEKLF
TRBD1,TRBJ1-2,TRBV19,ASRRTGVVDYGYT
NA,TRBJ2-4,TRBV7-3,ASSLTGKNIQY
NA,TRBJ2-1,TRBV7-2,ASSPQRSYNEQF
TRBD2,TRBJ2-1,TRBV2,ASSQTSGGEGEQF
NA,TRBJ1-1,TRBV7-9,ASSLEGPGRIAF
NA,TRBJ2-6,TRBV24-1,ATSDFGGIGSSGANVLT
NA,TRBJ2-7,TRBV24-1,ATPRTHIGYEQY
TRBD2,TRBJ2-7,TRBV11-2,ASSLEIELAGGESSYEQY
NA,TRBJ2-1,TRBV24-1,ATSEPSGGNSGQF
TRBD2,TRBJ2-1,TRBV10-3,AGTLLAGLANNEQF
TRBD1,TRBJ2-2,TRBV19,ASSTGGEAGELF
TRBD1,TRBJ1-6,TRBV20-1,SARDRQGSGSPLH
NA,TRBJ2-3,TRBV19,ASSIVTGRNTDTQY
TRBD1,TRBJ1-2,TRBV29-1,SARDREDYGYI
TRBD2,TRBJ2-5,TRBV24-1,ATSDSGLAAYQETQY
NA,TRBJ2-7,TRBV29-1,SVDVRGSYEQY
NA,TRBJ2-3,TRBV4-3,ASSQGDFWTDTQY
TRBD1,TRBJ1-1,TRBV18,ASSGDRVAEAF
NA,TRBJ2-1,TRBV5-1,ASSLPGGNEQF
NA,TRBJ2-5,TRBV5-1,ASSLAGGGGAETQY
NA,TRBJ1-5,TRBV19,ASGSLQPQH
NA,TRBJ2-7,TRBV7-2,ACSLNREREQY
NA,TRBJ1-5,TRBV30,AWSPSLIYAGNQPQH
TRBD1,TRBJ2-7,TRBV19,ASSTGGVEQY
NA,TRBJ1-2,TRBV29-1,SVEDGHEGYT
NA,TRBJ1-1,TRBV7-8,ASSTHGWGRTEAF
TRBD1,TRBJ2-1,TRBV19,ASRRGNEQF
TRBD1,TRBJ2-2,TRBV15,ATSRDRSGGELF
NA,TRBJ2-5,TRBV7-8,ASSLASGSLQETQY
TRBD1,TRBJ1-2,TRBV2,ASMSGQGVSYT
NA,TRBJ2-7,TRBV5-1,ASSPSGLHEQY